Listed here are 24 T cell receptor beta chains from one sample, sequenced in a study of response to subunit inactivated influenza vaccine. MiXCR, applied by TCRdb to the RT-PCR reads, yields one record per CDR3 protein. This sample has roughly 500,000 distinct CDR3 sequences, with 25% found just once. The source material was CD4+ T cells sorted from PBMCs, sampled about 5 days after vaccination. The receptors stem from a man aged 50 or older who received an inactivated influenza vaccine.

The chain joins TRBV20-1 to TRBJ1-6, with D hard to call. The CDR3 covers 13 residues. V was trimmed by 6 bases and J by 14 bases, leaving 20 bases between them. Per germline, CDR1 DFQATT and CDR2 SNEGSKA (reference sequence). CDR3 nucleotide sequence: TGCAGTGCCAAAACGCACGGTAGCTCGTCCCTCCACTTT. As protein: CSAKTHGSSSLHF.

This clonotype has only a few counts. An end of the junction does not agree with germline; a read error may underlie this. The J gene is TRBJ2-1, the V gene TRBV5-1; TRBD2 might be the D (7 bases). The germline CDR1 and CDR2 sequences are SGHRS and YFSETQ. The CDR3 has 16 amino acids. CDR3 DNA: TGCGCCAGCAGCTTTCGGGGGCGGAGGGACTACGATGAGCAGTTCTTC. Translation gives CASSFRGRRDYDEQFF.

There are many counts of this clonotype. The CDR3 sequence: CASSFGTSEETQYF. The CDR3, as DNA: TGTGCCAGCAGCTTCGGGACGAGTGAAGAGACCCAGTACTTC. The rearrangement links TRBV5-6 to TRBJ2-5; tentatively, D is TRBD1 or TRBD2 (5 bases each). V shed 2 bases and J shed 3 bases, with 11 bases lying between them. Per germline, CDR1 SGHDT and CDR2 YYEEEE. The CDR3 totals 14 residues.

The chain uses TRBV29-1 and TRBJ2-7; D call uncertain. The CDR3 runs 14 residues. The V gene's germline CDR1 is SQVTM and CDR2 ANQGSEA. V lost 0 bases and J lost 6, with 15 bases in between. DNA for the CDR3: TGCAGCGTTGAAGAGTCGAGGCAGACCTCCGAGCAGTACTTC. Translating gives CSVEESRQTSEQYF.

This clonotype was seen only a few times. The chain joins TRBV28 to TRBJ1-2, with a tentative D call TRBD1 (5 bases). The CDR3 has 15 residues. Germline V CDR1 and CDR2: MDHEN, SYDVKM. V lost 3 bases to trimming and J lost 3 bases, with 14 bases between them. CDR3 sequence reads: CASSFSAGQDYGYTF. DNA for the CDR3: TGTGCCAGCAGTTTCTCGGCAGGGCAGGACTATGGCTACACCTTC.

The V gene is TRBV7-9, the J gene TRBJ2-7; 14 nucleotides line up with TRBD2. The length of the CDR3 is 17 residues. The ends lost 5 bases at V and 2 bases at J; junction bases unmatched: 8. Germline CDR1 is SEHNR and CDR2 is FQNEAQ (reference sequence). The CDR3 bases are TGTGCCAGCAGCCAGGGACTAGCGGGAGAGCCCACCTACGAGCAGTACTTC. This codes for CASSQGLAGEPTYEQYF.

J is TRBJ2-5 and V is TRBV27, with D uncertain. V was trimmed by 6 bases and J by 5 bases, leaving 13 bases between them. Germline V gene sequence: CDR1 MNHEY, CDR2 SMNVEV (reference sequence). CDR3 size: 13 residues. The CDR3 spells CASSPSPGETQYF. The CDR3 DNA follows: TGTGCCAGCAGCCCGAGCCCTGGGGAGACCCAGTACTTC.

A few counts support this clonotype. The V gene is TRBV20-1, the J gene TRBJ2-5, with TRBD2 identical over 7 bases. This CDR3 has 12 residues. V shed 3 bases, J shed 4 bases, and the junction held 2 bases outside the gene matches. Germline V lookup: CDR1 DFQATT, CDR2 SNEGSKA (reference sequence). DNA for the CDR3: TGCAGTGCTAGCGGGGGGAGAGAGACCCAGTACTTC. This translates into CSASGGRETQYF.

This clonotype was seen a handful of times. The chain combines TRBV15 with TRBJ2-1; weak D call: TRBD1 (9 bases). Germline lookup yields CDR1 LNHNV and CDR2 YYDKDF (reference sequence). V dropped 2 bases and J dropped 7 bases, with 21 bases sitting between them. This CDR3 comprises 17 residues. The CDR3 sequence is CATSRPLGQGTRNEQFF. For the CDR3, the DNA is TGTGCCACCAGCAGACCCCTAGGACAGGGGACTAGAAATGAGCAGTTCTTC.

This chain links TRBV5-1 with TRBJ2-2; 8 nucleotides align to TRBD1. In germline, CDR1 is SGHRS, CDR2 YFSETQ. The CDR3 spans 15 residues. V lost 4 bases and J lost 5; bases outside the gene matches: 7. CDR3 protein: CASSQRQGRTGELFF. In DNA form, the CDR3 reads TGCGCCAGCAGCCAGAGACAGGGGAGGACCGGGGAGCTGTTTTTT.

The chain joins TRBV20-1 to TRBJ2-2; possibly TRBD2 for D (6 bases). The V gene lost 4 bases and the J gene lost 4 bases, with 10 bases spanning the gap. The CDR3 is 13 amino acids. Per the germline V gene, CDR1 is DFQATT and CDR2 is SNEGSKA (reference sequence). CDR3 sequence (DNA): TGCAGTGCTACTCGCGGGACCACCGGGGAGCTGTTTTTT. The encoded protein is CSATRGTTGELFF.

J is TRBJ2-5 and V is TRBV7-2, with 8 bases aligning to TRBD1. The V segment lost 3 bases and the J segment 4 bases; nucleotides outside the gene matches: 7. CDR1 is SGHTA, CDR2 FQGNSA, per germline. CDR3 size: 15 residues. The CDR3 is CASSFPSGGTETQYF. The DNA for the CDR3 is TGTGCCAGCAGCTTCCCCTCAGGGGGCACAGAGACCCAGTACTTC.

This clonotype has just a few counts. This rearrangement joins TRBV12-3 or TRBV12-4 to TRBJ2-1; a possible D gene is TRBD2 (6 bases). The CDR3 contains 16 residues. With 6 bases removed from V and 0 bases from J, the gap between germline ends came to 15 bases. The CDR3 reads CASSRSGLSSYNEQFF. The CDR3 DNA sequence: TGTGCCAGCAGCCGTTCGGGACTTAGCTCCTACAATGAGCAGTTCTTC.

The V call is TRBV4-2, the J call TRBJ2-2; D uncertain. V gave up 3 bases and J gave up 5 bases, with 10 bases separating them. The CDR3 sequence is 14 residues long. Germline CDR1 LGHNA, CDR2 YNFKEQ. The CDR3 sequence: CASSQAQPTGELFF. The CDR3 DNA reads TGTGCCAGCAGCCAGGCACAGCCTACCGGGGAGCTGTTTTTT.

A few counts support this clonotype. The CDR3 DNA sequence: TGCGCCAGCAGCTTGGCCTGGGACAGTCTAGCCAAAAACATTCAGTACTTC. It translates to CASSLAWDSLAKNIQYF. V is TRBV5-1 and J is TRBJ2-4; 7 positions agree with TRBD1. With V trimmed by 0 bases and J by 0 bases, 6 bases remained unmatched. CDR1 and CDR2 from the germline V gene are SGHRS and YFSETQ. This CDR3 comprises 17 residues.

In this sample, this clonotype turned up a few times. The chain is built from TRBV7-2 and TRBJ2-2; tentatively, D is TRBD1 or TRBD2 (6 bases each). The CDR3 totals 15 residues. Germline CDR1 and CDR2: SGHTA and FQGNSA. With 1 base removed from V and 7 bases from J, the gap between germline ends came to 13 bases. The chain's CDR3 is CASSLVWGAGGELFF. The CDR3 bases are TGTGCCAGCAGCTTAGTTTGGGGGGCAGGCGGGGAGCTGTTTTTT.

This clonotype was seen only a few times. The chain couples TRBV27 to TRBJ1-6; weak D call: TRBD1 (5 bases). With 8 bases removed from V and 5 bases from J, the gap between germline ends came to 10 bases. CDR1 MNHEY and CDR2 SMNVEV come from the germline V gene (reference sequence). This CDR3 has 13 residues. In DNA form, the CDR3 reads TGTGCCAGCGCGGGGGGGAATAATTCACCCCTCCACTTT. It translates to CASAGGNNSPLHF.

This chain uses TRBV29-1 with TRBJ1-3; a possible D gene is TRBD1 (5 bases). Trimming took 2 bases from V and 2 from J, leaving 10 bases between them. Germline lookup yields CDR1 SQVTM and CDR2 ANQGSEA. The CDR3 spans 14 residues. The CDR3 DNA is TGCAGCGTTGAATTCCGGGGGGCTGGAAACACCATATATTTT. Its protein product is CSVEFRGAGNTIYF.

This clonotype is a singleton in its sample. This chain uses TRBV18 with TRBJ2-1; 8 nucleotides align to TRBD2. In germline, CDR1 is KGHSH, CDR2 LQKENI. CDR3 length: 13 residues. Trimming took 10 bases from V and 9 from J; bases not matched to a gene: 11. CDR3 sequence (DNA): TGTGCCACTAATACCGGGCTAGCGGGTGAGCAGTTCTTC. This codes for CATNTGLAGEQFF.

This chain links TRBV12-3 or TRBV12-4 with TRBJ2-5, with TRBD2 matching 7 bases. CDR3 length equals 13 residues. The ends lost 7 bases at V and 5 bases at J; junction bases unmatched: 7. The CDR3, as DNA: TGTGCCAGCACGGGGGGACTTCGGGAGACCCAGTACTTC. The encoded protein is CASTGGLRETQYF.

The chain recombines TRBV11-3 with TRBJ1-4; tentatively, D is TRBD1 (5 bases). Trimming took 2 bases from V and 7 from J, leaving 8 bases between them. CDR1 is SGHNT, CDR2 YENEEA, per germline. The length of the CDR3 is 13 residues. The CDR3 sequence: CASSLWQGEKLFF. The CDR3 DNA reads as TGTGCCAGCAGCTTATGGCAGGGTGAAAAACTGTTTTTT. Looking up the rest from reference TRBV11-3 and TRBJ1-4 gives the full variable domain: EAGVVQSPRYKIIEKKQPVAFWCNPISGHNTLYWYLQNLGQGPELLIRYENEEAVDDSQLPKDRFSAERLKGVDSTLKIQPAELGDSAVYLCASSLWQGEKLFFGSGTQLSVL.

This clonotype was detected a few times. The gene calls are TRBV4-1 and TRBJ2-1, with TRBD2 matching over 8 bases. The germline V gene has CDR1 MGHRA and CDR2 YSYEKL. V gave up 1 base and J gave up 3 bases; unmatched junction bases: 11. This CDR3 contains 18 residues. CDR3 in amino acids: CASSQGHQRGKNYNEQFF. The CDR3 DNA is TGCGCCAGCAGCCAAGGGCATCAGCGGGGGAAAAACTACAATGAGCAGTTCTTC.

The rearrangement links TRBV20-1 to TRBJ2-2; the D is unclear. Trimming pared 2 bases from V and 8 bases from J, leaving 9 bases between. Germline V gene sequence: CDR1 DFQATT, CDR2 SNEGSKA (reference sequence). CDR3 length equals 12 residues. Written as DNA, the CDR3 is TGCAGTGCTAGAAGGAGTAGAGGGGAGCTGTTTTTT. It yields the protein CSARRSRGELFF.

This CDR3 reads CASSSRAAGELFF. The DNA for the CDR3 is TGTGCCAGCAGCTCGCGGGCGGCCGGGGAGCTGTTTTTT. The gene calls are TRBV11-2 and TRBJ2-2; perhaps TRBD2 as D (5 bases). CDR3 length: 13 residues. Trimming took 4 bases from V and 6 from J, leaving 9 bases between them. Germline V gene data show CDR1 as SGHAT and CDR2 as FQNNGV.